The T cell receptor (beta chain) under discussion was sequenced for a study of blood T cell repertoires in COVID-19. Measured with immunoSEQ multiplex PCR; TCRdb has only the in-frame clones, and not every one. The table includes 250,000 to 350,000 clones, approximately 83% detected once. This CDR3 spans 13 amino acids. Germline CDR1 SGHDN, CDR2 FVKESK. The ends were cut back, 8 bases at V and 1 base at J, with 11 bases in the middle. The receptor was derived from a woman younger than 45 who had recovered from COVID-19. The gene calls are TRBV14 and TRBJ1-1, with D possibly TRBD1 on 5 matching bases. The sample consisted of peripheral blood. CDR3 nucleotide sequence: TGTGCCAGCGGAGGGGTTTGGAACACTGAAGCTTTCTTT. It encodes CASGGVWNTEAFF.